Reported below is one TCR beta chain. Antigen: not known. Between the trimmed V and J ends, which lost 1 base and 4 bases, there was a span of 8 bases. The CDR3 extends over 14 amino acids. Germline CDR1 reads MNHEY; CDR2 reads SVGEGT. The data derive from a study of T cells in tumors after PD-1 blockade. The study's findings and limits: About 41% of tumor TCR clonotypes were also found in blood.

Produced via immunoSEQ multiplex PCR; TCRdb's table is partial and in-frame only. This table holds about 47,000 clones, 60% to 80% found once. This clonotype was obtained from a human donor with basal cell carcinoma. This specimen was PBMCs, taken before anti-PD-1 treatment. J is TRBJ2-1 and V is TRBV6-2 or TRBV6-3; maybe TRBD1 (5 bases). The CDR3 here is CASSYWQGYNEQFF. For the CDR3, the DNA is TGTGCCAGCAGTTACTGGCAGGGTTACAATGAGCAGTTCTTC.